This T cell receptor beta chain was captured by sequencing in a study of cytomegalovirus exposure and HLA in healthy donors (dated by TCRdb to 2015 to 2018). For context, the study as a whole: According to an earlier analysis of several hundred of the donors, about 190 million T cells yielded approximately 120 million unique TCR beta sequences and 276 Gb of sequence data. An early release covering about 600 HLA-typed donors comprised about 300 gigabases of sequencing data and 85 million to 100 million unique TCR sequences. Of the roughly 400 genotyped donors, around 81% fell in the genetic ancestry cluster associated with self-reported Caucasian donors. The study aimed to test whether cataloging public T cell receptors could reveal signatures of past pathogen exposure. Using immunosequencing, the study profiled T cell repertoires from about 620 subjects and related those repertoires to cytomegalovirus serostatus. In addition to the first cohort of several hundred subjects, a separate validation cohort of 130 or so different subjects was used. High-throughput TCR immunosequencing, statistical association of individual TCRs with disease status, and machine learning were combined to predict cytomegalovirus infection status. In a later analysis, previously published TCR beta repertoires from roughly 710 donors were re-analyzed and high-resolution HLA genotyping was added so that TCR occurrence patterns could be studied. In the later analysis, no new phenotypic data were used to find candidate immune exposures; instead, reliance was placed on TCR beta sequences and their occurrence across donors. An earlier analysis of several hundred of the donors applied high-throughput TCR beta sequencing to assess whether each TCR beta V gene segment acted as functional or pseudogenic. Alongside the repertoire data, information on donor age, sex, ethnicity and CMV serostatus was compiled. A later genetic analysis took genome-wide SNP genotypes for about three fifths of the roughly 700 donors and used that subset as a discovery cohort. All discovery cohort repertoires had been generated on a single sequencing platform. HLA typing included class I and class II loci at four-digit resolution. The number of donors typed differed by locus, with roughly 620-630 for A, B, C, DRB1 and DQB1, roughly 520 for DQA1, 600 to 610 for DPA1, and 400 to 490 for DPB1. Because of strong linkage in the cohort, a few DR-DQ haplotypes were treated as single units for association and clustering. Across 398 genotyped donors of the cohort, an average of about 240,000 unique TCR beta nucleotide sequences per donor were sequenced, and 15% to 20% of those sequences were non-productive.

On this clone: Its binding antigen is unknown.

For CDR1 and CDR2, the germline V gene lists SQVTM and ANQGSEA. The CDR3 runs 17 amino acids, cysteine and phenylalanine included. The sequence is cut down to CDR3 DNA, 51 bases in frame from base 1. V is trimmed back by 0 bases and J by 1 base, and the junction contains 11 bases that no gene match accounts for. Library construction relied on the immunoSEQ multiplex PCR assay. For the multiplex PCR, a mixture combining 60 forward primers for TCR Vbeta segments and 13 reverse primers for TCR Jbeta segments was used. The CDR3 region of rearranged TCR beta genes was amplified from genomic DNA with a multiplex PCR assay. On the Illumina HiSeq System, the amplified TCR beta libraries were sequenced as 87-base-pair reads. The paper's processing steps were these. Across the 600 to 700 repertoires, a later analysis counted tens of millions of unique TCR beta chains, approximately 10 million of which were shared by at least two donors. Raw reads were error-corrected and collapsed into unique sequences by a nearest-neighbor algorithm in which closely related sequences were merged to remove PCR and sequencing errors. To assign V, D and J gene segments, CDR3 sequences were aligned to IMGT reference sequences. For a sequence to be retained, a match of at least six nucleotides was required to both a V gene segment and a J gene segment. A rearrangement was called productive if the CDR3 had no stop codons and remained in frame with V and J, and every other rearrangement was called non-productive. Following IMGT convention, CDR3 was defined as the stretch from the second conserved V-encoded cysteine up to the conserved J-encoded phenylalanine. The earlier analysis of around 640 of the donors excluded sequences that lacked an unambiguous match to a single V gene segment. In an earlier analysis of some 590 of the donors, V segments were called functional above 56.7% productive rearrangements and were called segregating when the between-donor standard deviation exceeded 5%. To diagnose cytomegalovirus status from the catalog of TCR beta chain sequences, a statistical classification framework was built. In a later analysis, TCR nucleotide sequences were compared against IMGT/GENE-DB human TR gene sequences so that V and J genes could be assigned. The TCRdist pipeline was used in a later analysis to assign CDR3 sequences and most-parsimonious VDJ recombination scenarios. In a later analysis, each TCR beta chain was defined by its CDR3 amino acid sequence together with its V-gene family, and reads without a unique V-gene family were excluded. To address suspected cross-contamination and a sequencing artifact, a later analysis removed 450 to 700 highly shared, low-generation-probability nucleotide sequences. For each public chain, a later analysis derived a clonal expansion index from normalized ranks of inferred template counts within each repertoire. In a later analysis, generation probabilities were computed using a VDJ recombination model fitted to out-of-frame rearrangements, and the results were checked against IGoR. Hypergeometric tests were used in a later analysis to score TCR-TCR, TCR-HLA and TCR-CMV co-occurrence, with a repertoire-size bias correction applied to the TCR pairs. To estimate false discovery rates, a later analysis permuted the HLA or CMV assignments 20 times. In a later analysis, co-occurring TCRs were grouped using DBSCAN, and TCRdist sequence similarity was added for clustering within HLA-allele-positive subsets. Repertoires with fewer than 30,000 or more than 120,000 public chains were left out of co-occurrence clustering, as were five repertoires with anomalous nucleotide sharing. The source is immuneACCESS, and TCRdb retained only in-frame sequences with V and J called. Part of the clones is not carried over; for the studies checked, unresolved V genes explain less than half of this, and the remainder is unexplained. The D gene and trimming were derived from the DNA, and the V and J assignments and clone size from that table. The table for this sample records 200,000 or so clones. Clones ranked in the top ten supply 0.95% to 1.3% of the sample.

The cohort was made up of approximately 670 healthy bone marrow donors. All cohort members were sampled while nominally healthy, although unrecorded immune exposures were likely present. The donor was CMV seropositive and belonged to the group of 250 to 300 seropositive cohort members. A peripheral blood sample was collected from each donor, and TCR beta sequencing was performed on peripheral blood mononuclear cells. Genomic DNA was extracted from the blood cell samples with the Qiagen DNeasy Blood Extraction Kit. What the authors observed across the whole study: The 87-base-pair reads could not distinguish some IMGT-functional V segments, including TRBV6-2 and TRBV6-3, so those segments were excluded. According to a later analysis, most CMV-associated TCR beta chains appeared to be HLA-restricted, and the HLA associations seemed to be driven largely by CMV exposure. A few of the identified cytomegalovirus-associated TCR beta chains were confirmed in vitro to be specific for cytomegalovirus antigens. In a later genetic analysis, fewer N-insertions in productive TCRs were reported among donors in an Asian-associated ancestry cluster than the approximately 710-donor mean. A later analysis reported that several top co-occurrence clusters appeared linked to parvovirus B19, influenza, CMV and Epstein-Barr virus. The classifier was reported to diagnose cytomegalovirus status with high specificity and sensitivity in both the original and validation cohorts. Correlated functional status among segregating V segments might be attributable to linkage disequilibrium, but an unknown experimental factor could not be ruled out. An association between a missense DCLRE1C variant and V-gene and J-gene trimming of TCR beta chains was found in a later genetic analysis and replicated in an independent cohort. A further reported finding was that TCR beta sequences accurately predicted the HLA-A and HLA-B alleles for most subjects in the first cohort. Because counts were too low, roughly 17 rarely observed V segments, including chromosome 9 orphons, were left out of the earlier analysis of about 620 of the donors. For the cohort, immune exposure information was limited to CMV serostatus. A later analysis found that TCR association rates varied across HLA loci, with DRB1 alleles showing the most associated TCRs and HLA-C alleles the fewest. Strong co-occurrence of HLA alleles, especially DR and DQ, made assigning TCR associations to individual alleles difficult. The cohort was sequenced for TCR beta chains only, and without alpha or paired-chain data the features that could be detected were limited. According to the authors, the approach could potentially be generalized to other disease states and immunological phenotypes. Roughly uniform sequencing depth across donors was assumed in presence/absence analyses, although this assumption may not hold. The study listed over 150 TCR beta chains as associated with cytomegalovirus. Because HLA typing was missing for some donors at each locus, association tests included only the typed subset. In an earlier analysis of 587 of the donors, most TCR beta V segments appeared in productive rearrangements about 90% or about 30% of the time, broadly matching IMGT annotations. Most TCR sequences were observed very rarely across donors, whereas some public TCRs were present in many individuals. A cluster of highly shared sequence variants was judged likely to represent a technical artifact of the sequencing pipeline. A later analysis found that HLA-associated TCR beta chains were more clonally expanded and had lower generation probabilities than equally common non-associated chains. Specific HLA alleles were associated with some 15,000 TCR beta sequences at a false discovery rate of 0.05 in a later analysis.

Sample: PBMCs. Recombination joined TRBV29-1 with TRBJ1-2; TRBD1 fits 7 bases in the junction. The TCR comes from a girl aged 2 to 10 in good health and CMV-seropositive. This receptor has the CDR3 CSVEEWEAGTVNYGYTF. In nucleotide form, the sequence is TGCAGCGTTGAAGAGTGGGAAGCTGGGACAGTTAACTATGGCTACACCTTC.